This T cell receptor beta chain was sequenced for a study of shared clonotypes between healthy human individuals. Of note for this clone: Its target is unknown.

CD8 cells regarded as naive lacked CD45RO, were positively chosen for CCR7, and omitted terminally differentiated effector memory CD45RA+ cells. V lost 3 bases to trimming and J lost 0 bases; unmatched junction nucleotides: 11. Per germline, CDR1 SEHNR and CDR2 FQNEAQ (reference sequence). This CDR3 has 17 amino acids. Overall study results and limits: Among non-shared clonotypes, generation probabilities were lower than among those shared by all four donors. It was observed that roughly 5% of naive CD4 clonotypes were shared across a few donors.

The deep-level immunoSEQ assay was used. Libraries were prepared by immunoSEQ multiplex PCR; TCRdb keeps only in-frame clonotypes and omits some of them. Of hundreds of thousands of clones detected, almost 95% appear once; the ten largest clones hold 20% to 30%. The sample consisted of naive CD8+ T cells sorted from blood. The receptor's source is a man aged 30-40 years in good health. The chain has TRBV7-9 and TRBJ2-7; TRBD1 aligns across 7 bases. DNA for the CDR3: TGTGCCAGCAGCTTCCGGACAGGCCCGGGCTCCTCCTACGAGCAGTACTTC. This gives the protein CASSFRTGPGSSYEQYF.